The 21 T cell receptor beta chains presented below share a single source sample, sequenced in a study of blood T cell repertoires in COVID-19. The data were produced by immunoSEQ multiplex PCR, yet TCRdb's version contains in-frame clones alone and is incomplete. Of 63,000 or so clones in the sample, about 81% were seen once. The sample was peripheral blood. These receptors all stem from a human donor in a cohort sampled during active COVID-19.

The rearrangement links TRBV6-1 to TRBJ1-2; TRBD1 agrees at 7 bases. CDR1 and CDR2 (germline): MNHNS, SASEGT. V dropped 3 bases and J dropped 3; count of bases not matched to a gene: 1. CDR3 size: 13 residues. CDR3: CASSDDRDYGYTF. CDR3 coding DNA: TGTGCCAGCAGTGACGACAGGGACTATGGCTACACCTTC.

The rearrangement uses TRBV7-9 and TRBJ1-1; 8 positions agree with TRBD1. Trimming took 4 bases from V and 8 from J; bases not matched to a gene: 3. Germline V lookup: CDR1 SEHNR, CDR2 FQNEAQ (reference sequence). The length of the CDR3 is 12 residues. CDR3 region: CASSSGDREAFF. The CDR3, as DNA: TGTGCCAGCAGCTCGGGGGACAGGGAAGCTTTCTTT. Using reference TRBV7-9 and TRBJ1-1 for the parts outside the CDR3, the full variable domain is DTGVSQNPRHKITKRGQNVTFRCDPISEHNRLYWYRQTLGQGPEFLTYFQNEAQLEKSRLLSDRFSAERPKGSFSTLEIQRTEQGDSAMYLCASSSGDREAFFGQGTRLTVV.

The chain is built from TRBV6-5 and TRBJ1-1; 10 positions agree with TRBD1. Germline trimming cut 7 bases from V and 5 bases from J; bases unmatched to any gene: 4. Germline V lookup: CDR1 MNHEY, CDR2 SVGAGI. The CDR3 contains 13 residues. The CDR3 bases are TGTGCCAGCACGACAGGGGGCAGAACTGAAGCTTTCTTT. Protein sequence: CASTTGGRTEAFF.

The rearrangement links TRBV7-2 to TRBJ1-1; 8 nucleotides align to TRBD1. J gave up 7 bases and V 3 bases, and 7 bases lay outside the gene matches. The CDR3 totals 14 residues. From germline, CDR1 is SGHTA and CDR2 FQGNSA. CDR3 sequence: CASSFTSGGREAFF. CDR3 coding DNA: TGTGCCAGCAGCTTCACCTCAGGGGGCCGTGAAGCTTTCTTT. Complete variable domain (other parts from reference TRBV7-2 and TRBJ1-1): GAGVSQSPSNKVTEKGKDVELRCDPISGHTALYWYRQSLGQGLEFLIYFQGNSAPDKSGLPSDRFSAERTGGSVSTLTIQRTQQEDSAVYLCASSFTSGGREAFFGQGTRLTVV.

V usage is TRBV5-1 and J usage is TRBJ2-1, with 7 positions matching TRBD2. The CDR3 length is 15 residues. The germline V gene has CDR1 SGHRS and CDR2 YFSETQ. J was trimmed by 4 bases and V by 4 bases; bases with no gene match: 8. CDR3 sequence (DNA): TGCGCCAGCAGCCCAGCCGGGACTATTTACAATGAGCAGTTCTTC. Translating it yields CASSPAGTIYNEQFF.

V and J are TRBV5-4 and TRBJ2-1; the D gene is possibly TRBD1 (6 bases). This CDR3 has 14 residues. Trimming removed 2 bases from V and 4 bases from J, with 10 bases in between. Germline V gene sequence: CDR1 SGHNT, CDR2 YYREEE (reference sequence). The CDR3 nucleotides are TGTGCCAGCAGCTTTGGGGACATTTACAATGAGCAGTTCTTC. Translation: CASSFGDIYNEQFF. The full variable domain, completed using reference TRBV5-4 and TRBJ2-1, is ETGVTQSPTHLIKTRGQQVTLRCSSQSGHNTVSWYQQALGQGPQFIFQYYREEENGRGNFPPRFSGLQFPNYSSELNVNALELDDSALYLCASSFGDIYNEQFFGPGTRLTVL.

As concerns this clone: The same CDR3 arises from other DNA sequences in this sample as well. The chain links TRBV6-5 to TRBJ1-2, with D possibly matching TRBD1 (6 bases). The CDR3 loop spans 13 amino acids. CDR1 MNHEY and CDR2 SVGAGI come from the germline V gene. The V gene lost 6 bases and the J gene lost 1 base, with 9 bases spanning the gap. CDR3 DNA sequence: TGTGCCAGCAGCCCGGACAGTAACTATGGCTACACCTTC. It is translated as CASSPDSNYGYTF.

This rearrangement joins TRBV28 to TRBJ1-1; 8 nucleotides align to TRBD1. The CDR3 runs 12 residues. V was pared by 5 bases and J by 9 bases, with 5 bases of the junction left unmatched. Germline CDR1 is MDHEN and CDR2 is SYDVKM. The CDR3 loop is CASSLRTGKAFF. The CDR3 coding sequence is TGTGCCAGCAGTCTTAGGACAGGGAAAGCTTTCTTT.

The rearrangement uses TRBV7-6 and TRBJ1-2; a possible D gene is TRBD1 (6 bases). The CDR3 totals 16 residues. CDR1 and CDR2 (germline): SGHVS, FNYEAQ. The V gene lost 3 bases and the J gene lost 0 bases, with 14 bases spanning the gap. CDR3 loop: CASSLEGGKANYGYTF. Written as DNA, the CDR3 is TGTGCCAGCAGCTTGGAGGGGGGGAAGGCTAACTATGGCTACACCTTC.

The chain joins TRBV4-1 to TRBJ2-7; TRBD2 aligns across 10 bases. CDR1 and CDR2 (germline): MGHRA, YSYEKL. V trimming: 3 bases; J trimming: 3 bases; junction bases outside the gene matches: 8. The CDR3 is made up of 16 amino acids. CDR3 sequence: CASSQNLPSGSYEQYF. CDR3 nucleotide sequence: TGCGCCAGCAGCCAGAACCTCCCTAGCGGGAGCTACGAGCAGTACTTC.

V is TRBV5-6 and J is TRBJ2-1, with 11 bases fitting TRBD2. The CDR3 consists of 16 residues. Germline CDR1 is SGHDT and CDR2 is YYEEEE. V was clipped by 1 base and J by 6 bases; unmatched bases: 6. The chain's CDR3 is CASSLYFSGRGNEQFF. CDR3 nucleotides: TGTGCCAGCAGCTTGTATTTTAGCGGGAGGGGCAATGAGCAGTTCTTC.

The chain joins TRBV27 to TRBJ2-1; TRBD2 is a possible D gene (6 bases). Trimming shortened V by 2 bases and J by 9 bases, and 11 bases separated the two germline ends. From germline, CDR1 is MNHEY and CDR2 SMNVEV (reference sequence). The CDR3 length is 13 residues. The CDR3 loop is CASSLRRASEQFF. The CDR3 coding sequence is TGTGCCAGCAGTTTAAGGAGGGCCAGTGAGCAGTTCTTC.

The rearrangement uses TRBV6-5 and TRBJ2-7, with D perhaps TRBD1 (6 bases). CDR1 and CDR2 from the germline V gene are MNHEY and SVGAGI. The length of the CDR3 is 16 residues. Deletions cut 4 bases from V and 3 bases from J, with 19 bases between. This CDR3 reads CASSLTPETGYYEQYF. Here the CDR3 DNA reads TGTGCCAGCAGTTTGACCCCCGAGACAGGCTACTACGAGCAGTACTTC.

This clone is termed medium-sized. The chain joins TRBV9 to TRBJ2-5; TRBD2 might be the D (5 bases). Trimming stripped 1 base from V and 3 bases from J, with 10 bases between. The CDR3 runs 14 residues. Germline assignment: CDR1 SGDLS and CDR2 YYNGEE. CDR3 residues: CASSVFGGKETQYF. Written as DNA, the CDR3 is TGTGCCAGCAGCGTATTTGGAGGTAAAGAGACCCAGTACTTC.

The chain employs TRBV10-3 and TRBJ1-1, with 9 bases lining up with TRBD1. The CDR3 is 14 residues long. From germline, CDR1 is ENHRY and CDR2 SYGVKD. J was trimmed by 5 bases and V by 5 bases; bases with no gene match: 6. Here the CDR3 reads CAISKDRGLTEAFF. The CDR3 nucleotides read TGTGCCATCAGTAAGGACAGGGGATTAACTGAAGCTTTCTTT.

The chain joins TRBV5-1 to TRBJ2-2, with unresolved D. This CDR3 has 15 residues. Trimming stripped 0 bases from V and 5 bases from J, with 11 bases between. CDR1 and CDR2 from the germline V gene are SGHRS and YFSETQ. The CDR3 DNA reads as TGCGCCAGCAGCTTGGAGCGACTCGAGACCGGGGAGCTGTTTTTT. Its translation: CASSLERLETGELFF.

This clone was seen a single time. This chain connects TRBV28 to TRBJ2-5; 9 bases match TRBD2. The CDR3 spans 17 residues. The germline gives CDR1 MDHEN, CDR2 SYDVKM. V gave up 6 bases and J gave up 4 bases; unmatched junction bases: 15. The CDR3 reads CASSEGGSGRLGETQYF. The CDR3 DNA follows: TGTGCCAGCAGCGAAGGGGGTAGCGGGAGACTCGGAGAGACCCAGTACTTC. Full variable domain (rest looked up from reference TRBV28 and TRBJ2-5): DVKVTQSSRYLVKRTGEKVFLECVQDMDHENMFWYRQDPGLGLRLIYFSYDVKMKEKGDIPEGYSVSREKKERFSLILESASTNQTSMYLCASSEGGSGRLGETQYFGPGTRLLVL.

The V and J genes are TRBV25-1 and TRBJ2-5; maybe TRBD2 (5 bases). Germline CDR1 reads MGHDK; CDR2 reads SYGVNS. This CDR3 comprises 14 residues. Trimming took 4 bases from V and 4 from J, leaving 13 bases between them. CDR3 amino acids: CASSGGAGLETQYF. DNA of the CDR3: TGTGCCAGCAGTGGGGGAGCAGGCTTAGAGACCCAGTACTTC.

The rearrangement uses TRBV5-4 and TRBJ1-2, with 9 bases fitting TRBD1. Looked up from germline, CDR1 is SGHNT and CDR2 is YYREEE (reference sequence). V lost 4 bases and J lost 6; bases outside the gene matches: 4. The CDR3 is made up of 13 amino acids. The CDR3 reads CASSPRTGDGYTF. The CDR3 DNA reads TGTGCCAGCAGCCCCCGGACAGGGGATGGCTACACCTTC.

The chain carries TRBV7-2 and TRBJ2-1, with 11 bases aligning to TRBD2. Unmatched junction bases numbered 5, after V lost 3 bases and J lost 7 bases. The CDR3 spans 15 residues. Germline CDR1 SGHTA, CDR2 FQGNSA. The CDR3 sequence: CASSFLAGGQNEQFF. The CDR3 DNA is TGTGCCAGCAGCTTTTTAGCGGGAGGGCAGAATGAGCAGTTCTTC.

The V gene is TRBV7-2, the J gene TRBJ2-1, with 7 bases matching TRBD2. J lost 3 bases, V lost 5 bases, and 7 bases had no gene match. The CDR3 consists of 15 residues. CDR1 SGHTA and CDR2 FQGNSA come from the germline V gene. CDR3 in amino acids: CASSPRTSFYNEQFF. CDR3 coding DNA: TGTGCCAGCAGCCCGAGGACTAGTTTCTACAATGAGCAGTTCTTC. Full variable domain (rest looked up from reference TRBV7-2 and TRBJ2-1): GAGVSQSPSNKVTEKGKDVELRCDPISGHTALYWYRQSLGQGLEFLIYFQGNSAPDKSGLPSDRFSAERTGGSVSTLTIQRTQQEDSAVYLCASSPRTSFYNEQFFGPGTRLTVL.